The rows below give T cell receptor beta chains drawn from one sample of a study of beta chain features in type 1 diabetes. The data were produced by immunoSEQ multiplex PCR, yet TCRdb's version contains in-frame clones alone and is incomplete. The sample includes 600,000 to 750,000 clones, about an eighth of them seen just once. The specimen was naive CD4+ T cells from blood. The receptors here all came from a man aged 25 to 40 with type 1 diabetes. Each CDR3 is given with its conserved first and last residue. D genes are given only for firm matches. Size is omitted from some rows. Given values are once, few, many or a class for expanded clones.

clone_size j_call v_call d_call cdr3_aa cdr3_nt
few TRBJ1-2 TRBV9 . CASRSEAAGYTF TGTGCCAGCAGGTCGGAGGCGGCCGGCTACACCTTC
few TRBJ1-1 TRBV19 TRBD1 CASSPTGGGSEAFF TGTGCCAGTAGCCCGACAGGGGGTGGCTCTGAAGCTTTCTTT
. TRBJ1-5 TRBV14 . CASSQEQNQPQHF TGTGCCAGCAGCCAAGAACAGAATCAGCCCCAGCATTTT
. TRBJ1-2 TRBV4-3 . CASSQGLLDGYGYTF TGCGCCAGCAGCCAAGGGTTATTGGACGGCTATGGCTACACCTTC
few TRBJ1-5 TRBV4-3 . CASSPDISNQPQHF TGCGCCAGCAGCCCTGACATTAGCAATCAGCCCCAGCATTTT
few TRBJ1-3 TRBV7-6 . CASSLASSGNTIYF TGTGCCAGCAGCTTAGCTAGCTCTGGAAACACCATATATTTT
. TRBJ1-2 TRBV10-2 . CASSGGGSYGYTF TGCGCCAGCAGTGGGGGAGGTTCCTATGGCTACACCTTC
few TRBJ1-2 TRBV29-1 TRBD1 CSVAQDRVYYGYTF TGCAGCGTTGCCCAGGACAGGGTCTACTATGGCTACACCTTC
few TRBJ1-5 TRBV4-3 . CASSQDEGNNQPQHF TGCGCCAGCAGCCAAGATGAGGGAAACAATCAGCCCCAGCATTTT
. TRBJ2-5 TRBV30 TRBD2 CAWSSGTNQETQYF TGTGCCTGGAGTTCCGGGACTAACCAAGAGACCCAGTACTTC
. TRBJ1-2 TRBV14 . CASSLNPGYGYTF TGTGCCAGCAGCCTTAACCCGGGCTATGGCTACACCTTC
few TRBJ1-1 TRBV5-4 TRBD1 CASRPDRDTEAFF TGTGCCAGCAGACCGGACAGGGACACTGAAGCTTTCTTT
few TRBJ1-4 TRBV7-9 . CASSLDGGAGEKLFF TGTGCCAGCAGCTTAGACGGGGGCGCAGGTGAAAAACTGTTTTTT
few TRBJ1-2 TRBV11-2 . CASSLDAHGGYTF TGTGCCAGCAGCTTAGATGCCCATGGCGGCTACACCTTC
. TRBJ1-2 TRBV4-3 . CASSQDRFYGYTF TGCGCCAGCAGCCAAGATCGGTTCTATGGCTACACCTTC
. TRBJ2-1 TRBV10-2 TRBD2 CASSEQGLAGPNEQFF TGCGCCAGCAGTGAGCAAGGACTAGCGGGGCCAAATGAGCAGTTCTTC
. TRBJ2-2 TRBV5-1 . CASTKSTGSGELFF TGCGCCAGCACCAAATCCACGGGGTCCGGGGAGCTGTTTTTT
. TRBJ1-6 TRBV4-3 TRBD1 CASSQVRDSKTPLHF TGCGCCAGCAGCCAAGTAAGGGACAGTAAAACACCCCTCCACTTT
. TRBJ1-5 TRBV7-8 . CASSANRVRNQPQHF TGTGCCAGCAGCGCTAACAGGGTACGCAATCAGCCCCAGCATTTT
. TRBJ1-5 TRBV28 . CASSLSLGNNQPQHF TGTGCCAGCAGTTTATCCTTGGGGAACAATCAGCCCCAGCACTTT
few TRBJ2-1 TRBV11-2 . CASSLNPPGVQDEQFF TGTGCCAGCAGCTTAAACCCTCCGGGGGTTCAGGATGAGCAGTTCTTC
. TRBJ1-2 TRBV5-1 . CASTEGNYGYTF TGCGCCAGCACCGAGGGAAACTATGGCTACACCTTC
. TRBJ1-1 TRBV2 . CASSDAGANTEAFF TGTGCCAGCAGTGATGCGGGGGCAAATACTGAAGCTTTCTTT
few TRBJ2-1 TRBV19 TRBD1 CASSIGTGGGYNEQFF TGTGCCAGTAGTATTGGGACAGGGGGAGGGTACAATGAGCAGTTCTTC
. TRBJ2-7 TRBV27 . CASSSRVGFYEQYF TGTGCCAGCAGTTCCAGGGTTGGCTTTTACGAGCAGTACTTC
few TRBJ1-5 TRBV6-5 . CASSYSRGTGQPQHF TGTGCCAGCAGTTACTCGAGGGGGACGGGTCAGCCCCAGCATTTT
few TRBJ1-2 TRBV19 TRBD1 CASTTTGGGYGYTF TGTGCCAGTACCACGACAGGGGGCGGCTATGGCTACACCTTC
. TRBJ2-1 TRBV11-2 TRBD2 CASSSGTRVPHEQFF TGTGCCAGCAGCTCCGGGACTAGAGTTCCCCATGAGCAGTTCTTC
. TRBJ1-3 TRBV5-4 . CASSVDISSGNTIYF TGTGCCAGCAGCGTGGACATCAGCTCTGGAAACACCATATATTTT
. TRBJ1-1 TRBV6-1 . CASSGKGNTEAFF TGTGCCAGCAGTGGTAAGGGCAACACTGAAGCTTTCTTT
few TRBJ1-2 TRBV4-3 . CASSQGDGDGYTF TGCGCCAGCAGCCAAGGCGACGGGGATGGCTACACCTTC
few TRBJ2-7 TRBV19 TRBD1 CASSLSGTGTYEQYF TGTGCCAGTAGTTTGTCTGGGACAGGGACCTACGAGCAGTACTTC
. TRBJ2-1 TRBV5-1 . CASSRDPGSYNEQFF TGCGCCAGCAGTCGAGATCCGGGCTCCTACAATGAGCAGTTCTTC
few TRBJ2-2 TRBV28 . CASSFRGELFF TGTGCCAGCAGTTTCCGCGGGGAGCTGTTTTTT
. TRBJ1-2 TRBV5-1 . CASSLDVRVGGEDGYTF TGCGCCAGCAGCTTGGATGTTCGGGTGGGCGGAGAAGATGGCTACACCTTC
few TRBJ1-6 TRBV2 . CASSGTRDFNRNSPLHF TGTGCCAGCAGTGGGACCCGAGACTTTAACCGTAATTCACCCCTCCACTTT
few TRBJ2-7 TRBV7-2 . CASSTGTVGAEQYF TGTGCCAGCAGCACCGGGACGGTGGGGGCCGAGCAGTACTTC
. TRBJ1-5 TRBV6-6 TRBD1 CASRSPGQGNQPQHF TGTGCCAGCAGGTCCCCGGGACAGGGCAATCAGCCCCAGCATTTT
. TRBJ1-2 TRBV30 . CAWQTQTSNYGYTF TGTGCCTGGCAAACACAAACATCTAACTATGGCTACACCTTC
. TRBJ2-7 TRBV7-2 TRBD2 CASSLHGTSGSYEQYF TGTGCCAGCAGTTTACATGGGACTAGCGGTTCCTACGAGCAGTACTTC
. TRBJ2-7 TRBV7-9 . CASSSRGRDPYEQYF TGTGCCAGCAGCTCAAGGGGGAGAGACCCCTACGAGCAGTACTTC
. TRBJ2-2 TRBV9 . CASSATGENTGELFF TGTGCCAGCAGCGCGACAGGAGAGAACACCGGGGAGCTGTTTTTT
. TRBJ1-4 TRBV18 . CASSPRLATNEKLFF TGTGCCAGCTCACCCCGGCTTGCAACTAATGAAAAACTGTTTTTT
. TRBJ2-5 TRBV19 TRBD1 CASRRTGTLQETQYF TGTGCCAGTAGGAGGACAGGGACCCTCCAAGAGACCCAGTACTTC
few TRBJ2-3 TRBV15 . CATSRGIRNRPSTDTQYF TGTGCCACCAGCAGAGGAATTAGGAACAGGCCCTCCACAGATACGCAGTATTTT
. TRBJ2-5 TRBV7-2 TRBD2 CASSLVSGGALGQETQYF TGTGCCAGCAGCTTAGTCAGCGGGGGGGCCCTTGGCCAAGAGACCCAGTACTTC
. TRBJ2-7 TRBV5-1 . CASSLGSNKDEQYF TGCGCCAGCAGCTTGGGGTCGAACAAGGACGAGCAGTACTTC
few TRBJ2-2 TRBV4-2 . CASSLIRDTESTGELFF TGTGCCAGCAGCCTCATTCGGGACACGGAAAGTACCGGGGAGCTGTTTTTT